These 21 T cell receptor beta chains share one sample of origin, sequenced in a study of blood T cell repertoires in COVID-19 (dated by TCRdb to the early 2020s). Receptor amplification or capture employed the immunoSEQ multiplex PCR assay. Imported from immuneACCESS, the table was reduced by TCRdb to in-frame sequences with V and J called. These copies leave out some clones; in studies compared against another copy, an unresolved V gene accounts for under half, and the cause of the remainder is not known. The sample table contains about 130,000 clones; only one count was recorded for nearly 90% of them. Jointly, the top ten make up roughly 1.1% of the sample. The sample was peripheral blood. Receptors were obtained from a woman aged 80 or older with acute or convalescent COVID-19.

The J gene is TRBJ1-3, the V gene TRBV7-2, with a possible D match to TRBD1 (6 bases). The CDR3 runs to 17 residues. Looked up from germline, CDR1 is SGHTA and CDR2 is FQGNSA. Trimming took off 0 bases at V and 0 bases at J, with 12 bases between the two ends. CDR3 DNA: TGTGCCAGCAGCTTAGCAGGGGGACAAAGCTCTGGAAACACCATATATTTT. Its translation: CASSLAGGQSSGNTIYF.

The rearrangement links TRBV25-1 to TRBJ2-3, with 8 bases fitting TRBD2. V lost 10 bases, J lost 5 bases, and 11 bases stayed unmatched. Germline CDR1 reads MGHDK; CDR2 reads SYGVNS. The CDR3 is made up of 14 amino acids. This chain's CDR3 is CATALAGGGDTQYF. The CDR3 bases are TGTGCCACCGCCCTGGCGGGGGGCGGAGATACGCAGTATTTT.

This clone has only one observation. The chain links TRBV4-1 to TRBJ2-1; 14 nucleotides align to TRBD2. The junction had 16 bases not matched to a gene; V was cut back by 0 bases and J by 9 bases. This CDR3 is built from 20 residues. Germline lookup yields CDR1 MGHRA and CDR2 YSYEKL. The CDR3 loop reads CASSQDPSTGTSGRSVEQFF. The CDR3 region has the DNA TGCGCCAGCAGCCAAGATCCATCGACCGGGACTAGCGGGAGATCCGTTGAGCAGTTCTTC.

The V and J genes are TRBV5-3 and TRBJ1-5, with 8 positions matching TRBD1. TRBV5-3 falls under the ORF class, with uncertain function. This CDR3 is 21 amino acids long. After removal of 4 bases from V and 0 bases from J, the junction contained 21 bases not matched to a gene. This CDR3 reads CARSAPYRTGSRPNSNQPQHF. The CDR3 DNA reads as TGTGCCAGAAGCGCCCCTTACCGGACAGGGTCGCGCCCAAATAGCAATCAGCCCCAGCATTTT.

This clone was observed once. The chain couples TRBV7-2 to TRBJ2-3; D unresolved. Trimming pared 1 base from V and 4 bases from J, leaving 6 bases between. The germline CDR1 and CDR2 sequences are SGHTA and FQGNSA. CDR3 length: 13 residues. CDR3 amino acids: CASSLDKPDTQYF. The CDR3 DNA is TGTGCCAGCAGCTTAGATAAGCCAGATACGCAGTATTTT.

The V call is TRBV5-1, the J call TRBJ2-7; 9 nucleotides line up with TRBD2. V dropped 4 bases and J dropped 3; count of bases not matched to a gene: 11. The CDR3 runs 16 residues. The germline V gene encodes CDR1 SGHRS and CDR2 YFSETQ. The CDR3 loop reads CASSLGSSGTYYEQYF. Written as DNA, the CDR3 is TGCGCCAGCAGCCTGGGGTCTAGCGGGACCTACTACGAGCAGTACTTC. Using reference TRBV5-1 and TRBJ2-7 for the parts outside the CDR3, the full variable domain is KAGVTQTPRYLIKTRGQQVTLSCSPISGHRSVSWYQQTPGQGLQFLFEYFSETQRNKGNFPGRFSGRQFSNSRSEMNVSTLELGDSALYLCASSLGSSGTYYEQYFGPGTRLTVT.

The chain is built from TRBV18 and TRBJ2-7; 9 bases map to TRBD1. The CDR3 contains 15 residues. V gave up 2 bases and J gave up 3 bases; unmatched junction bases: 5. CDR1 is KGHSH and CDR2 is LQKENI in the germline V gene. The CDR3 spells CASSPGQGSLYEQYF. As DNA, the CDR3 is TGTGCCAGCTCACCAGGACAGGGGTCGCTCTACGAGCAGTACTTC.

The V gene is TRBV4-2, the J gene TRBJ1-2, with 9 bases fitting TRBD1. Losses at the gene ends were 4 bases for V and 2 bases for J; bases not matched to a gene: 8. Germline values: CDR1 LGHNA, CDR2 YNFKEQ. The CDR3 runs 16 residues. This chain's CDR3 is CASSRPGQGTNYGYTF. CDR3 nucleotides: TGTGCCAGCAGCCGCCCCGGACAGGGGACAAACTATGGCTACACCTTC.

The J gene is TRBJ1-1, the V gene TRBV19, with TRBD1 matching over 7 bases. V shed 6 bases and J 3 bases; nucleotides not matched to a gene: 13. The CDR3 covers 16 residues. In germline, CDR1 is LNHDA, CDR2 SQIVND (reference sequence). The CDR3 loop reads CASSARANRGDTEAFF. In DNA form, the CDR3 reads TGTGCCAGTAGCGCCCGAGCCAACAGGGGAGACACTGAAGCTTTCTTT. Looking up the rest from reference TRBV19 and TRBJ1-1 gives the full variable domain: DGGITQSPKYLFRKEGQNVTLSCEQNLNHDAMYWYRQDPGQGLRLIYYSQIVNDFQKGDIAEGYSVSREKKESFPLTVTSAQKNPTAFYLCASSARANRGDTEAFFGQGTRLTVV.

This rearrangement joins TRBV27 to TRBJ2-7; 12 bases match TRBD2. V gave up 5 bases and J gave up 7 bases; unmatched junction bases: 12. In germline, CDR1 is MNHEY, CDR2 SMNVEV (reference sequence). The CDR3 is 16 amino acids. CDR3: CASSPLGLAGTTEQYF. In DNA, the CDR3 is TGTGCCAGCAGTCCTCTCGGACTAGCGGGAACTACTGAGCAGTACTTC.

The chain has TRBV5-4 and TRBJ2-5; 7 bases map to TRBD2. This CDR3 contains 15 residues. Germline V gives CDR1 SGHNT, CDR2 YYREEE (reference sequence). With V trimmed by 0 bases and J by 5 bases, 7 bases remained unmatched. The CDR3 bases are TGTGCCAGCAGCTTGGAGGTGGGCGGGGGTGAGACCCAGTACTTC. Its translation is CASSLEVGGGETQYF.

The chain employs TRBV2 and TRBJ1-6, with 10 bases aligning to TRBD1. Germline CDR1 and CDR2: SNHLY and FYNNEI. The V and J ends lost 5 bases and 10 bases, in that order; junction bases with no gene match: 5. The CDR3 extends over 14 amino acids. The CDR3 coding sequence is TGTGCCAGCAGTTGGGACAGGGGAGACTCACCCCTCCACTTT. It yields the protein CASSWDRGDSPLHF.

V gene TRBV3-1 (or the pseudogene TRBV3-2) combines with J gene TRBJ2-7; TRBD2 matches 13 bases. Germline V gives CDR1 LGHDT, CDR2 YNNKEL (reference sequence). The CDR3 totals 18 residues. Losses at the gene ends were 1 base for V and 2 bases for J; bases not matched to a gene: 8. CDR3: CASSQGATSGRSPYEQYF. The CDR3 DNA follows: TGTGCCAGCAGCCAAGGTGCGACTAGCGGGAGGTCACCCTACGAGCAGTACTTC.

The chain couples TRBV7-9 to TRBJ1-4, with 9 bases that match TRBD1. Germline-derived CDR1 and CDR2 are SEHNR and FQNEAQ (reference sequence). The CDR3 is made up of 15 amino acids. Losses at the gene ends were 5 bases for V and 4 bases for J; bases not matched to a gene: 5. The CDR3: CASSDPGQGNEKLFF. In DNA form, the CDR3 reads TGTGCCAGCAGCGACCCGGGACAGGGTAATGAAAAACTGTTTTTT.

V gene TRBV5-1 combines with J gene TRBJ1-2; 8 bases are shared with TRBD1. The CDR3 is made up of 16 amino acids. In germline, CDR1 is SGHRS, CDR2 YFSETQ. V lost 3 bases and J lost 5; bases outside the gene matches: 12. CDR3 amino acids: CASSSTGQGAGYGYTF. CDR3 DNA sequence: TGCGCCAGCAGCTCGACGGGTCAGGGGGCTGGGTATGGCTACACCTTC.

The gene calls are TRBV28 and TRBJ2-2, with D perhaps matching TRBD2 (5 bases). V lost 3 bases to trimming and J lost 4 bases, with 15 bases between them. The CDR3 totals 16 residues. Germline V lookup: CDR1 MDHEN, CDR2 SYDVKM. The DNA of the CDR3 is TGTGCCAGCAGTTTCCCCCGGGGTAGGGCCACCGGGGAGCTGTTTTTT. The encoded protein is CASSFPRGRATGELFF.

V is TRBV18 and J is TRBJ1-5, with 9 bases matching TRBD1. There are 17 residues in the CDR3. Trimming took 0 bases from V and 6 from J; bases not matched to a gene: 9. Germline V gene sequence: CDR1 KGHSH, CDR2 LQKENI. The CDR3 loop is CASSPPRTGTGSQPQHF. The CDR3 DNA is TGTGCCAGCTCACCACCGAGAACCGGGACAGGGAGTCAGCCCCAGCATTTT.

J is TRBJ2-3 and V is TRBV18, with D perhaps matching TRBD2 (5 bases). Germline V gene data show CDR1 as KGHSH and CDR2 as LQKENI. There are 14 residues in the CDR3. V lost 3 bases, J lost 4 bases, and 11 bases lay in between. Here the CDR3 reads CASSPTKGADTQYF. Here the CDR3 DNA reads TGTGCCAGCTCACCTACTAAGGGAGCAGATACGCAGTATTTT.

The chain recombines TRBV7-4 with TRBJ1-3, with D possibly TRBD1 on 5 matching bases. This CDR3 is built from 16 residues. The V gene lost 1 base and the J gene lost 2 bases, with 12 bases spanning the gap. Germline V gene lookup returns CDR1 SGHVT and CDR2 SQSDAQ. The CDR3 coding sequence is TGTGCCAGCAGCTTAGGGGGCCCTATGCCTGGAAACACCATATATTTT. Translation gives CASSLGGPMPGNTIYF.

The V gene is TRBV7-8, the J gene TRBJ2-2; TRBD2 matches at 11 bases. The CDR3 length is 17 residues. Trimming at V came to 4 bases and at J to 8 bases, leaving 12 bases not matched to a gene. Germline V CDR1 and CDR2: SGHVS, FQNEAQ. CDR3 protein: CASSSTRLAGISGELFF. CDR3 DNA sequence: TGTGCCAGCAGCTCTACAAGACTAGCGGGAATATCTGGGGAGCTGTTTTTT.

This chain connects TRBV4-3 to TRBJ2-1; possible D gene TRBD1, 6 bases. The CDR3 has 15 amino acids. From germline, CDR1 is LGHNA and CDR2 YSLEER. V gave up 4 bases and J gave up 0 bases, with 10 bases separating them. The CDR3 loop reads CASSLIRGSYNEQFF. The CDR3 DNA reads as TGCGCCAGCAGCCTCATCAGGGGCTCCTACAATGAGCAGTTCTTC.